This T cell receptor beta chain comes out of a study of molecular identifiers for immune sequencing clone quantification. Turning to the study itself: Five portions were made in replicates from RNA of approximately 22,000 or 94,000 naive CD8 cells, and four underwent sequencing.

The CDR3 is 18 amino acids. V lost 2 bases to trimming and J lost 0 bases; unmatched junction nucleotides: 11. CDR1 is LGHDT and CDR2 is YNNKEL in the germline V gene (reference sequence). This clonotype was counted once. Previously described methods and listed TCR primers were used for bulk TCR libraries. TCRdb reprocessed the PCR reads via MiXCR and lists one record per CDR3 protein. The table includes roughly 300,000 distinct CDR3 sequences, 24% detected once. The source of this sequence is a human donor in good health. Some libraries in this study had Jurkat cell RNA spiked in. V and J are TRBV3-1 and TRBJ2-7, with 9 positions matching TRBD2. The sequencing input was naive CD8+ T cells from blood, with Jurkat cell RNA spiked in. The subset was: FACS-sorted CD8+CD4-CCR7+CD45RA+ naive T cells. DNA for the CDR3: TGTGCCAGCAGCCAATCCAAAGGACTAGCGAGGTCCTCCTACGAGCAGTACTTC. This translates into CASSQSKGLARSSYEQYF.